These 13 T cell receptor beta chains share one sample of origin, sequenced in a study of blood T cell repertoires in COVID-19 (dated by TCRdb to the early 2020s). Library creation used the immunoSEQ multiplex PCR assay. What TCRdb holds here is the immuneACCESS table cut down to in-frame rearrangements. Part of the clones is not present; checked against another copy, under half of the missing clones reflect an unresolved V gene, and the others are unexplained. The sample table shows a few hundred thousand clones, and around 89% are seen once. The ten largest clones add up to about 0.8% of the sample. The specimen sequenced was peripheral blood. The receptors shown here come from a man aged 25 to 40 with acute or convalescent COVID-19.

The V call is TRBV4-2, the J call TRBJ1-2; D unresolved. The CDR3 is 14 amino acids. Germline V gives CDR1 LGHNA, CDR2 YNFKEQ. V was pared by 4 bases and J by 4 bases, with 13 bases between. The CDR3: CASSPTRDLYGYTF. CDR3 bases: TGTGCCAGCAGCCCCACCCGGGATCTCTATGGCTACACCTTC.

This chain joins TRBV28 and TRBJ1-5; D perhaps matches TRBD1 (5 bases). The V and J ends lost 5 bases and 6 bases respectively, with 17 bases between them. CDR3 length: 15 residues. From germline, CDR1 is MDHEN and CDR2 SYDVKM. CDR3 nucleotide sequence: TGTGCCAGCAGTCATGGAGGGACGGGAAGTCAGCCCCAGCATTTT. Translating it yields CASSHGGTGSQPQHF.

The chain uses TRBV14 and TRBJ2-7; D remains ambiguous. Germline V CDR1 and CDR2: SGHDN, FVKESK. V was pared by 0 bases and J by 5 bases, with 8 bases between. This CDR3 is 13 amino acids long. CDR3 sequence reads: CASSQDWADEQYF. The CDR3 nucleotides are TGTGCCAGCAGCCAAGATTGGGCAGACGAGCAGTACTTC.

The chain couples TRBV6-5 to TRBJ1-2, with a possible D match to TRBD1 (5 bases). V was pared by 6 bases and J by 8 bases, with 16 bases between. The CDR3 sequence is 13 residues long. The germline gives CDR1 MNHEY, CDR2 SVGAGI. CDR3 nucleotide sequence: TGTGCCAGCAGGGGTGGATCAGGGAAGGGCTACACCTTC. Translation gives CASRGGSGKGYTF.

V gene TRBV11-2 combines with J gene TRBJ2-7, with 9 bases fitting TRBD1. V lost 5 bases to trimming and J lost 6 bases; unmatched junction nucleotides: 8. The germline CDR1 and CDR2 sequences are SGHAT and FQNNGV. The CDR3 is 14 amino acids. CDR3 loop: CASSPDRGVGEQYF. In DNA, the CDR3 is TGTGCCAGCAGCCCCGACAGGGGGGTGGGCGAGCAGTACTTC.

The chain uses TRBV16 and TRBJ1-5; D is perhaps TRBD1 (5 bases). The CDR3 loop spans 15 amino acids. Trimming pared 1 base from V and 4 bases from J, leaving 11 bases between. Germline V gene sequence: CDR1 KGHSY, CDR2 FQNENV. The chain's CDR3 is CASSQLGQGNQPQHF. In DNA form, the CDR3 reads TGTGCCAGCAGCCAATTAGGTCAGGGAAATCAGCCCCAGCATTTT.

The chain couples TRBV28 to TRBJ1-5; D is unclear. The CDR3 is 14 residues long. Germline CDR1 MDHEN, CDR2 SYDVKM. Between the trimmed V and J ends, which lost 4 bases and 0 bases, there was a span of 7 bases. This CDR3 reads CASSSRVSNQPQHF. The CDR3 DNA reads TGTGCCAGCAGTTCCCGGGTTAGCAATCAGCCCCAGCATTTT.

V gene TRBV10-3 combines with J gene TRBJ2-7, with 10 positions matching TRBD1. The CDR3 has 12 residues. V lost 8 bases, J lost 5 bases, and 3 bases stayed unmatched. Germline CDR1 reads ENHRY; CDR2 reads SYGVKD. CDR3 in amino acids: CAIGGQGNEQYF. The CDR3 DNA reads TGTGCCATCGGGGGACAGGGGAACGAGCAGTACTTC.

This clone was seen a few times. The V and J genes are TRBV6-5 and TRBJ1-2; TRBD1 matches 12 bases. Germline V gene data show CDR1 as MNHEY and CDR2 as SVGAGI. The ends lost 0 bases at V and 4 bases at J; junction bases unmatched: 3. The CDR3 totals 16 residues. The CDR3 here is CASSYSGTGGSYGYTF. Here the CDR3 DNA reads TGTGCCAGCAGTTACTCCGGGACAGGGGGCTCCTATGGCTACACCTTC.

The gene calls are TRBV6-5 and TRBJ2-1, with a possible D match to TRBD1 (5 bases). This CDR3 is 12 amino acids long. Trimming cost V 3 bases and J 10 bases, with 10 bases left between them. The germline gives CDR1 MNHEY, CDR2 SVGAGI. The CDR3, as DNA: TGTGCCAGCAGTTATAAATGGGGCGAGCAGTTCTTC. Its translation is CASSYKWGEQFF.

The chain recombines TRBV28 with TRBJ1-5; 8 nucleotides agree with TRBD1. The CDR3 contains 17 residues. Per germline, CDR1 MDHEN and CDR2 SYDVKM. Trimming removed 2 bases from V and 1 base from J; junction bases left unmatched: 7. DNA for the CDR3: TGTGCCAGCAGTTTAGGTACAGGGGGTTGGAGCAATCAGCCCCAGCATTTT. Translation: CASSLGTGGWSNQPQHF. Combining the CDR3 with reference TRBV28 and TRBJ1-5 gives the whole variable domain DVKVTQSSRYLVKRTGEKVFLECVQDMDHENMFWYRQDPGLGLRLIYFSYDVKMKEKGDIPEGYSVSREKKERFSLILESASTNQTSMYLCASSLGTGGWSNQPQHFGDGTRLSIL.

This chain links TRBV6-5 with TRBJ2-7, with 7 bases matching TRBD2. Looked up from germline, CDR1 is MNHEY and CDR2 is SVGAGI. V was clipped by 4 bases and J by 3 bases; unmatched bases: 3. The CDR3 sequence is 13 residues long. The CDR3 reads CASSSGTNYEQYF. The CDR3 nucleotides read TGTGCCAGCAGTTCCGGGACTAACTACGAGCAGTACTTC.

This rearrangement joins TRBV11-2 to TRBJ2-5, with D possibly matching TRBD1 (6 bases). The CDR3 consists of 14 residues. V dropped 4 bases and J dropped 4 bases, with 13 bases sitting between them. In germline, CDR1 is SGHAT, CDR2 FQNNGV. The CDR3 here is CASSYRALGETQYF. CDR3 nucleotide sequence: TGTGCCAGCAGCTACAGGGCCTTGGGAGAGACCCAGTACTTC.